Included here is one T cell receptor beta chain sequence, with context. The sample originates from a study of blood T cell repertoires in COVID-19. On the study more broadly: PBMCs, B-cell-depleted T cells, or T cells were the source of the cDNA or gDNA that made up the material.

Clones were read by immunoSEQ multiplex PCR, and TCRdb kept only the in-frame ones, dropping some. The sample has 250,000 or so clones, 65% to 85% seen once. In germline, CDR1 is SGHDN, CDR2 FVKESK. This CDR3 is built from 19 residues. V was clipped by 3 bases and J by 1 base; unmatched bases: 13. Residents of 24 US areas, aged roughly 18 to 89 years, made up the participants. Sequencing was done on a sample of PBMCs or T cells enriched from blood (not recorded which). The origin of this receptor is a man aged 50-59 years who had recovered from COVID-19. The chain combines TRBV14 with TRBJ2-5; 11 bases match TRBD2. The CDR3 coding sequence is TGTGCCAGCAGCCACCGACACGGCTTAGCGGGGGGGATCCAAGAGACCCAGTACTTC. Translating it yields CASSHRHGLAGGIQETQYF.